This TCR beta chain was sequenced for a study of T-cell reconstitution after alpha-beta-depleted transplantation in children. The CDR3 is 15 amino acids. The germline V gene has CDR1 SGHTA and CDR2 FQGNSA. Trimming took off 1 base at V and 3 bases at J, with 11 bases between the two ends. This clonotype came up many times. The library targeted TCRbeta and was prepared with unique molecular identifiers. One entry per CDR3 protein, called by TCRdb with MiXCR from the PCR reads. The table lists hundreds of thousands of distinct CDR3 sequences, 16% of them singletons. The sequencing here drew on PBMCs from the stem cell graft donor, taken from the stem cell graft. J is TRBJ2-3 and V is TRBV7-2; a possible D gene is TRBD2 (5 bases). This receptor was identified in a human donor who donated a stem cell graft to a child with acute myeloid leukemia. The DNA for the CDR3 is TGTGCCAGCAGCTTAGGAGGGTTGACTACAGATACGCAGTATTTT. Translation: CASSLGGLTTDTQYF.